This T cell receptor beta chain was sequenced in a study of blood T cell dynamics during melanoma immunotherapy. The CDR3 has 17 residues. The V end lost 4 bases, the J end lost 4 bases, and 20 bases lay between the germline ends. Germline V lookup: CDR1 MDHEN, CDR2 SYDVKM. Method: immunoSEQ multiplex PCR; TCRdb's copy keeps in-frame clones and lacks some. In the table there are under 20,000 clones, 65% to 90% of which are singletons. Time point specified: pre-treatment baseline. No patient had earlier systemic cancer treatment, concurrent immunosuppressants, or another active cancer. V is TRBV28 and J is TRBJ2-1; D might be TRBD1 (7 bases). The clonotype comes from a human donor with melanoma. Sample: blood, taken from a patient treated with checkpoint blockade. CDR3 bases: TGTGCCAGCAGTTCGTGGACCACGCAGGGGGGTTACAATGAGCAGTTCTTC. Its protein is CASSSWTTQGGYNEQFF.